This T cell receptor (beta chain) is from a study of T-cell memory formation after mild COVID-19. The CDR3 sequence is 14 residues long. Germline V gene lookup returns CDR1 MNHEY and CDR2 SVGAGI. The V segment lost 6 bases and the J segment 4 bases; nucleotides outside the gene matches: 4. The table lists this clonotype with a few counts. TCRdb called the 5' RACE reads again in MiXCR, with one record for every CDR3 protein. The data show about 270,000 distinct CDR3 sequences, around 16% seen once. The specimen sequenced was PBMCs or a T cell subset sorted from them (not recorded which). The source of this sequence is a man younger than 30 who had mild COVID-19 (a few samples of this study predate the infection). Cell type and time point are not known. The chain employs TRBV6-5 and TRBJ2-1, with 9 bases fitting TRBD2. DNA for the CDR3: TGTGCCAGCAGACAGCGGGGGGAATACAATGAGCAGTTCTTC. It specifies CASRQRGEYNEQFF.